These T cell receptor beta chains were read from a single sample in a study of cytomegalovirus exposure and HLA in healthy donors. Produced via immunoSEQ multiplex PCR; TCRdb's table is partial and in-frame only. The top ten hold 14% to 15% of the sample, which has tens of thousands of clones, roughly 77% seen once. Source material: PBMCs. The receptors stem from a woman aged 40 to 49 in good health and CMV-seropositive. Both conserved end residues are part of each CDR3. The order of the fields is clone size, V gene, D gene, J gene, CDR3 protein, CDR3 DNA. D genes are given only for firm matches. Size values are once, few and many counts, or a class for expanded clones, and some rows have none.

-	TRBV7-9	-	TRBJ1-2	CASSYTGWEGYTF	TGTGCCAGCAGCTATACAGGGTGGGAAGGCTACACCTTC
-	TRBV20-1	TRBD1	TRBJ1-1	CSAATGDEAFF	TGCAGTGCTGCCACAGGGGATGAAGCTTTCTTT
-	TRBV28	-	TRBJ1-4	CASSFQGTTNEKLFF	TGTGCCAGCAGTTTTCAGGGAACAACTAATGAAAAACTGTTTTTT
-	TRBV25-1	-	TRBJ2-7	CASSELTSRWYF	TGTGCCAGCAGTGAGCTCACTAGCCGGTGGTACTTC
few	TRBV21-1	-	TRBJ1-1	CASSKGGGTGYTEAFF	TGTGCCAGCAGCAAAGGAGGGGGGACAGGCTACACTGAAGCTTTCTTT
few	TRBV25-1	-	TRBJ1-2	CASSELGGGGYTF	TGTGCCAGCAGTGAATTGGGGGGTGGGGGCTACACCTTC
-	TRBV6-5	-	TRBJ1-2	CASSHRGGNYGYTF	TGTGCCAGCAGCCACCGGGGGGGCAACTATGGCTACACCTTC
-	TRBV19	TRBD1	TRBJ1-1	CASSWGQGNTEAFF	TGTGCCAGTAGTTGGGGACAGGGGAACACTGAAGCTTTCTTT
-	TRBV29-1	TRBD1	TRBJ2-7	CSVYDRQGLREQYF	TGCAGCGTGTACGACCGACAGGGTTTACGAGAGCAGTACTTC
-	TRBV19	TRBD2	TRBJ2-7	CASTTRLAGNHEQYF	TGTGCCAGTACTACCCGACTAGCGGGGAACCACGAGCAGTACTTC
-	TRBV27	TRBD2	TRBJ2-7	CASRTSGPYEQYF	TGTGCCAGCAGGACTAGCGGTCCCTACGAGCAGTACTTC
-	TRBV5-1	TRBD1	TRBJ1-5	CASSSGTGVGNQPQHF	TGCGCCAGCAGCTCGGGGACAGGGGTTGGCAATCAGCCCCAGCATTTT
-	TRBV19	-	TRBJ1-1	CASSRHLDIVGTEAFF	TGTGCCAGTAGTCGCCACTTGGACATTGTAGGAACTGAAGCTTTCTTT
-	TRBV14	-	TRBJ2-7	CASSHGSGRRFNEQYF	TGTGCCAGCAGCCATGGTTCAGGGAGGCGTTTCAACGAGCAGTACTTC
-	TRBV28	-	TRBJ2-5	CASRTKENWETQYF	TGTGCCAGCAGGACTAAGGAGAACTGGGAGACCCAGTACTTC
-	TRBV15	-	TRBJ2-5	CATSNRGGAETQYF	TGTGCCACCAGCAACAGGGGGGGGGCAGAGACCCAGTACTTC
-	TRBV5-1	-	TRBJ1-1	CASSFEGVGGGKTAFF	TGCGCCAGCAGCTTTGAAGGTGTAGGGGGGGGGAAAACGGCTTTCTTT
-	TRBV28	-	TRBJ2-2	CASSFSGELFF	TGTGCCAGCAGTTTCTCCGGGGAGCTGTTTTTT
-	TRBV27	TRBD2	TRBJ2-7	CASSPPGGRQYF	TGTGCCAGCAGTCCACCGGGGGGGAGACAGTACTTC
-	TRBV27	TRBD1	TRBJ1-2	CASSFRTGDGYTF	TGTGCCAGCAGTTTCCGGACAGGGGATGGCTACACCTTC
-	TRBV7-2	TRBD2	TRBJ2-3	CASSRASGRASDTQYF	TGTGCCAGCAGCCGCGCTAGCGGGAGGGCGTCAGATACGCAGTATTTT
-	TRBV7-9	TRBD1	TRBJ1-2	CASSLEWDRKDGYTF	TGTGCCAGCAGCTTAGAGTGGGACAGGAAGGATGGCTACACCTTC
-	TRBV5-6	-	TRBJ1-5	CASSLGMATGVQPQHF	TGTGCCAGCAGCTTGGGAATGGCAACGGGGGTTCAGCCCCAGCATTTT
-	TRBV19	-	TRBJ2-7	CASSLARDTEQYF	TGTGCCAGTAGCCTCGCCCGGGACACCGAGCAGTACTTC
-	TRBV7-9	-	TRBJ1-2	CASSLGQQNYGYTF	TGTGCCAGCAGCTTAGGACAGCAGAACTATGGCTACACCTTC
once	TRBV6-5	-	TRBJ2-7	CASSQQGSNEQYF	TGTGCCAGCAGTCAACAGGGTTCCAACGAGCAGTACTTC
-	TRBV27	-	TRBJ2-3	CASEPSDSDTQYF	TGTGCCAGCGAGCCTTCGGACTCAGATACGCAGTATTTT
once	TRBV11-1	TRBD1	TRBJ2-7	CASSFLWGQGSYEQYF	TGTGCCAGCAGCTTTCTCTGGGGACAGGGGTCCTACGAGCAGTACTTC
few	TRBV4-1	TRBD1	TRBJ1-2	CASSQDPGQGALGGYTF	TGCGCCAGCAGCCAAGATCCGGGGCAGGGGGCATTAGGTGGCTACACCTTC
-	TRBV7-6	-	TRBJ1-5	CASSPGPRTNQPQHF	TGTGCCAGCAGCCCGGGTCCCCGCACCAATCAGCCCCAGCATTTT
-	TRBV27	-	TRBJ1-1	CASSPWGGDTEAFF	TGTGCCAGCAGTCCTTGGGGGGGGGACACTGAAGCTTTCTTT
-	TRBV6-6	-	TRBJ1-1	CASSYAGGSTEAFF	TGTGCCAGCAGTTACGCCGGGGGGAGCACTGAAGCTTTCTTT
once	TRBV30	-	TRBJ1-4	CAWNPKVAGYEKLFF	TGTGCCTGGAACCCGAAGGTGGCAGGTTATGAAAAACTGTTTTTT
few	TRBV27	TRBD2	TRBJ2-7	CASSLTGTSGSYEQYF	TGTGCCAGCAGTCTTACCGGGACTAGCGGGAGCTACGAGCAGTACTTC
-	TRBV5-5	TRBD1	TRBJ1-4	CASSPDRGPEKLFF	TGTGCCAGCAGCCCTGACAGGGGACCTGAAAAACTGTTTTTT
-	TRBV19	-	TRBJ1-3	CASSEVDSNTIYF	TGTGCCAGTAGTGAGGTGGACAGCAACACCATATATTTT
-	TRBV19	-	TRBJ1-5	CASSIGALRYSNQPQHF	TGTGCCAGTAGTATTGGGGCCCTAAGATATAGCAATCAGCCCCAGCATTTT
-	TRBV2	-	TRBJ1-5	CASSDRGLQPQHF	TGTGCCAGCAGTGACAGGGGCTTACAGCCCCAGCATTTT
few	TRBV30	-	TRBJ1-3	CAWSVFGHSSGNTIYF	TGTGCCTGGAGTGTATTCGGACATAGCTCTGGAAACACCATATATTTT
-	TRBV7-2	TRBD1	TRBJ2-4	CASSLAPTGGQDIQYF	TGTGCCAGCAGCTTAGCGCCGACAGGGGGCCAAGACATTCAGTACTTC